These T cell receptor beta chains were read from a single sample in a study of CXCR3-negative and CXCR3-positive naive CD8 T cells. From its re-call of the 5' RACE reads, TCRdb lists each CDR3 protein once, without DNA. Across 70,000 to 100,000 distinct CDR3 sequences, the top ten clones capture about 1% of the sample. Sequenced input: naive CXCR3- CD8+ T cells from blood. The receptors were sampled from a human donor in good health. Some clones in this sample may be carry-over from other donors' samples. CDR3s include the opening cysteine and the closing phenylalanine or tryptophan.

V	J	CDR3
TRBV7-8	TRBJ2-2	CASSPRLGGGAANTGELFF
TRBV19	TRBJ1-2	CASSIEIRGAENGYTF
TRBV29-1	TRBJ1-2	CSVLDRGGTGYTF
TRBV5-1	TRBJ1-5	CASSLGVADPTQPQHF
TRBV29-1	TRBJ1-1	CSVVGGSTEAFF
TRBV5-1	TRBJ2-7	CASSLEAGEQYF
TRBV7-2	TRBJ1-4	CASRDRGHEKLFF
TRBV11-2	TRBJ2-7	CASSLGGWRELRDEQYF
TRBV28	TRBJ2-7	CASTTGTGYGQYF
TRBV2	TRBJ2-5	CASMTAQETQYF
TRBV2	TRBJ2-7	CASSGLGHYEQYF
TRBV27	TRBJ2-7	CASSPQAGPSYEQYF
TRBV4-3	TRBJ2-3	CASSQETRLAGEPDTQYF
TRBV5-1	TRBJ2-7	CASSLGTGQYEQYF
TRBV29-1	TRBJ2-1	CSGKGAGTGAYNEQFF
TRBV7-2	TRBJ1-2	CASSLEGRSLYGYTF
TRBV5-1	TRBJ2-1	CASSADRNEQFF
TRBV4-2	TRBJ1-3	CASSQEAGDTGNTIYF
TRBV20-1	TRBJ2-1	CSAREDQGAPYNEQFF
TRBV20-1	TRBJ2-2	CSARRDRVESGELFF
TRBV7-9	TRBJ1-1	CASRGGPTEAFF
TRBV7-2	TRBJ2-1	CAITPGREVDEQFF
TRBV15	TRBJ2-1	CATSRDVNDEQFF
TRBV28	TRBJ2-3	CASKSTGEADTQYF
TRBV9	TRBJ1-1	CASSVQGGSNTEAFF
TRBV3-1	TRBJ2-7	CASSPPGLATYEQYF
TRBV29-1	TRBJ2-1	CSVQDLTNEQFF
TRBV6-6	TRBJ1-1	CASSPRGRYEAFF
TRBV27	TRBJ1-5	CASSPDRLNQPQHF
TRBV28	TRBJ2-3	CASSAYTDTQYF
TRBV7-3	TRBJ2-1	CASSPGPRTYNEQFF
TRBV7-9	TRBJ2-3	CASSLGTSGGTEYF
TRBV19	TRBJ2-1	CASSDGGHNEQFF
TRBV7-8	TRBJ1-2	CASSLVTLEALNGYTF
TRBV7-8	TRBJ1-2	CASSLAGVYGYTF
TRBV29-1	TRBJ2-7	CSVVGATYEQYF
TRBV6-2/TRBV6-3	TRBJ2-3	CASLSPAGGRSFGTDTQYF
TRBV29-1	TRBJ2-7	CSVETPNSYEQYF
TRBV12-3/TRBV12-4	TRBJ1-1	CASSLLGVNTEAFF
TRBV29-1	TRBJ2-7	CSVGLVGSEQYF
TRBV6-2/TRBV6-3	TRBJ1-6	CAIRDRDHSPLHF
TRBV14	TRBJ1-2	CASSHWGDYGYTF